Following are 26 T cell receptor beta chains from one sample sequenced in a study of shared clonotypes between healthy human individuals. Here immunoSEQ multiplex PCR was the method, and the copy in TCRdb shows in-frame clones only, minus some. Among about 1 million clones, more than 60% were seen once, and the ten largest hold roughly 1.5%. The sample taken for sequencing was memory CD4+ T cells sorted from blood. The subset was: CD45RA-negative fraction. The origin of the receptors is a man in his late teens or twenties in good health.

The J gene is TRBJ2-3, the V gene TRBV5-4; 9 bases align to TRBD2. The CDR3 is 16 amino acids. V lost 7 bases and J lost 4; bases outside the gene matches: 13. The germline CDR1 and CDR2 sequences are SGHNT and YYREEE (reference sequence). The CDR3 DNA sequence: TGTGCCAGCCAGGATGCTGGCGGGAGGGCCGCAGATACGCAGTATTTT. Encoded protein: CASQDAGGRAADTQYF. Based on the CDR3 plus reference TRBV5-4 and TRBJ2-3, the full variable domain is ETGVTQSPTHLIKTRGQQVTLRCSSQSGHNTVSWYQQALGQGPQFIFQYYREEENGRGNFPPRFSGLQFPNYSSELNVNALELDDSALYLCASQDAGGRAADTQYFGPGTRLTVL.

With regard to this clone: It differs at one base from a far larger clone, so likely a read error. Additional DNA sequences in this sample encode the identical CDR3. V gene TRBV28 combines with J gene TRBJ2-5; D gene ambiguous. Germline lookup yields CDR1 MDHEN and CDR2 SYDVKM. This CDR3 has 11 amino acids. The ends were cut back, 5 bases at V and 2 bases at J, with 3 bases in the middle. CDR3 residues: CASSGQETQYF. The CDR3 DNA reads TGTGCCAGCAGTGGACAAGAGACCCAGTACTTC.

The chain joins TRBV11-2 to TRBJ1-5, with no clear D. This CDR3 region has 13 residues. Germline assignment: CDR1 SGHAT and CDR2 FQNNGV. Trimming removed 1 base from V and 7 bases from J, with 8 bases in between. The chain's CDR3 is CASSLGPEQPQHF. CDR3 bases: TGTGCCAGCAGCTTAGGGCCCGAGCAGCCCCAGCATTTT.

V usage is TRBV18 and J usage is TRBJ2-1, with 8 bases that match TRBD2. Losses at the gene ends were 3 bases for V and 4 bases for J; bases not matched to a gene: 11. The CDR3 spans 17 residues. CDR1 is KGHSH and CDR2 is LQKENI in the germline V gene. CDR3 in DNA: TGTGCCAGCTCACCCCTCCGCTATGCGGGGGGTTACAATGAGCAGTTCTTC. Its translation: CASSPLRYAGGYNEQFF.

The chain is built from TRBV30 and TRBJ2-5, with D possibly being TRBD2 (5 bases). Trimming took 2 bases from V and 11 from J, leaving 12 bases between them. The CDR3 consists of 11 residues. Germline CDR1 reads GTSNPN; CDR2 reads SVGIG (reference sequence). The CDR3 DNA reads TGTGCCTGGAGTAACCGGGGTGTGCAGTACTTC. Its protein is CAWSNRGVQYF.

This chain joins TRBV6-5 and TRBJ2-5, with 7 bases that match TRBD1. Per germline, CDR1 MNHEY and CDR2 SVGAGI. Trimming took 6 bases from V and 5 from J; bases not matched to a gene: 3. There are 12 residues in the CDR3. Here the CDR3 reads CASRTGRETQYF. In nucleotides, the CDR3 is TGTGCCAGCAGGACAGGGCGCGAGACCCAGTACTTC.

The chain carries TRBV7-8 and TRBJ1-2; 9 nucleotides match TRBD1. The CDR3 runs 12 residues. Trimming removed 1 base from V and 13 bases from J; junction bases left unmatched: 4. Germline V gene lookup returns CDR1 SGHVS and CDR2 FQNEAQ. The CDR3 nucleotides are TGTGCCAGCAGCTTAGTACAGGGGGCGCCCACCTTC. Translated, it gives CASSLVQGAPTF.

V usage is TRBV7-6 and J usage is TRBJ2-3; TRBD1 agrees at 7 bases. Looked up from germline, CDR1 is SGHVS and CDR2 is FNYEAQ. The CDR3 totals 18 residues. The V gene end was trimmed by 1 base and the J gene end by 2 bases; junction bases not matched to a gene: 12. The CDR3 spells CASSLGILGGFTTDTQYF. CDR3 DNA sequence: TGTGCCAGCAGCTTAGGGATATTAGGGGGCTTCACCACAGATACGCAGTATTTT.

This chain joins TRBV5-1 and TRBJ1-2, with 7 positions matching TRBD1. The V gene end was trimmed by 0 bases and the J gene end by 7 bases; junction bases not matched to a gene: 6. There are 14 residues in the CDR3. Germline V CDR1 and CDR2: SGHRS, YFSETQ. This chain's CDR3 is CASSLESRGSGYTF. The CDR3 DNA is TGCGCCAGCAGCTTGGAGAGCAGGGGGAGTGGCTACACCTTC.

This clone came up once. The rearrangement joins TRBV19 to TRBJ2-1; either TRBD1 or TRBD2 may fit D (5 bases each). Trimming left V 1 base short and J 3 bases short, with 13 bases between. CDR1 and CDR2 from the germline V gene are LNHDA and SQIVND (reference sequence). This CDR3 contains 16 residues. Written as DNA, the CDR3 is TGTGCCAGTAGTATAGTAGGGACCCAAAACTACAATGAGCAGTTCTTC. Amino acids: CASSIVGTQNYNEQFF. Together with reference TRBV19 and TRBJ2-1, the CDR3 gives the full variable domain: DGGITQSPKYLFRKEGQNVTLSCEQNLNHDAMYWYRQDPGQGLRLIYYSQIVNDFQKGDIAEGYSVSREKKESFPLTVTSAQKNPTAFYLCASSIVGTQNYNEQFFGPGTRLTVL.

In this sample, this clone turned up many times. The chain carries TRBV6-6 and TRBJ1-3, with TRBD1 as a possible D gene (5 bases). Trimming stripped 2 bases from V and 8 bases from J, with 13 bases between. The CDR3 has 14 amino acids. CDR1 and CDR2 from the germline V gene are MNHNY and SVGAGI (reference sequence). In DNA, the CDR3 is TGTGCCAGCAGTTACACCGGCAGGGAGGACACCATATATTTT. Amino acids: CASSYTGREDTIYF.

This chain connects TRBV5-4 to TRBJ2-7; D may correspond to TRBD1 or TRBD2 (7 bases each). V was clipped by 5 bases and J by 3 bases, with 24 bases between them. The CDR3 has 17 amino acids. The germline V gene encodes CDR1 SGHNT and CDR2 YYREEE (reference sequence). CDR3 sequence: CASSQGGAGRLLYEQYF. Here the CDR3 DNA reads TGTGCCAGCAGTCAGGGGGGAGCGGGGCGACTCCTCTACGAGCAGTACTTC.

This sequence joins TRBV5-1 and TRBJ2-7, with TRBD2 as a possible D gene (6 bases). In germline, CDR1 is SGHRS, CDR2 YFSETQ. V was shortened by 5 bases and J by 1 base, with 16 bases between the two germline ends. CDR3 length: 15 amino acids. CDR3 in amino acids: CASRGDLAPSYEQYF. CDR3 DNA: TGCGCCAGCAGGGGGGACTTGGCCCCTTCCTACGAGCAGTACTTC.

The chain carries TRBV7-9 and TRBJ2-7, with 9 nucleotides matching TRBD1. The CDR3 sequence is 18 residues long. With 1 base clipped from V and 5 bases from J, the junction kept 15 bases outside the gene matches. Germline V gives CDR1 SEHNR, CDR2 FQNEAQ (reference sequence). This CDR3 is CASSLVSNRTGVFHEQYF. The CDR3 nucleotides read TGTGCCAGCAGCTTAGTTAGTAATAGGACAGGGGTGTTCCACGAGCAGTACTTC.

In regard to this clone: Within the sample, other DNA sequences also encode this same CDR3. This sequence joins TRBV5-4 and TRBJ2-5; unclear D gene. V lost 0 bases and J 2 bases, leaving 5 bases between the germline ends. The germline V gene encodes CDR1 SGHNT and CDR2 YYREEE (reference sequence). CDR3 size: 13 residues. The CDR3 spells CASSLGQQETQYF. In nucleotides, the CDR3 is TGTGCCAGCAGCTTGGGGCAGCAAGAGACCCAGTACTTC.

Here the CDR3 reads CASSVGQHANTGELFF. The CDR3 DNA follows: TGTGCCAGCAGCGTAGGTCAGCACGCGAACACCGGGGAGCTGTTTTTT. The chain combines TRBV9 with TRBJ2-2; D remains ambiguous. The CDR3 runs 16 residues. Looked up from germline, CDR1 is SGDLS and CDR2 is YYNGEE. Trimming took 0 bases from V and 0 from J, leaving 9 bases between them.

The chain combines TRBV30 with TRBJ2-2, with 10 bases fitting TRBD1. The CDR3 runs 15 residues. CDR1 and CDR2 (germline): GTSNPN, SVGIG (reference sequence). Unmatched junction bases numbered 11, after V lost 5 bases and J lost 8 bases. The CDR3 DNA follows: TGTGCCTGGTCGCCGCGACAGGGGGCCATTGGGGAGCTGTTTTTT. This gives the protein CAWSPRQGAIGELFF.

The chain employs TRBV6-1 and TRBJ1-4; possible D gene TRBD1, 6 bases. The CDR3 totals 13 residues. Trimming cost V 1 base and J 13 bases, with 13 bases left between them. Germline assignment: CDR1 MNHNS and CDR2 SASEGT. DNA of the CDR3: TGTGCCAGCAGTGAAGGGGGGCCCCGAGGACTGTTTTTT. Protein sequence: CASSEGGPRGLFF.

The V call is TRBV5-6, the J call TRBJ2-7; the match to TRBD2 covers 8 bases. Germline V gene sequence: CDR1 SGHDT, CDR2 YYEEEE. The CDR3 spans 17 residues. J was trimmed by 2 bases and V by 0 bases; bases with no gene match: 10. CDR3 bases: TGTGCCAGCAGCTTGGTCGTCTCCAGCGGGAGACCCTACGAGCAGTACTTC. Protein: CASSLVVSSGRPYEQYF.

The rearrangement links TRBV18 to TRBJ1-6, with a tentative D call TRBD1 (5 bases). V lost 0 bases, J lost 6 bases, and 12 bases lay in between. The CDR3 sequence is 16 residues long. From germline, CDR1 is KGHSH and CDR2 LQKENI. The chain's CDR3 is CASSPPSQGLNSPLHF. The CDR3 DNA is TGTGCCAGCTCACCACCTTCCCAGGGTCTTAATTCACCCCTCCACTTT.

Of note for this clone: The sample contains more than one DNA sequence encoding this CDR3. J is TRBJ2-7 and V is TRBV9; D perhaps matches TRBD2 (5 bases). The CDR3 covers 14 residues. Germline values: CDR1 SGDLS, CDR2 YYNGEE. The germline V and J ends were trimmed by 0 bases and 2 bases, with 9 bases remaining between them. The CDR3 region has the DNA TGTGCCAGCAGCGTAGAATCCGGGGCCTACGAGCAGTACTTC. This encodes CASSVESGAYEQYF.

The genes are TRBV5-4 and TRBJ1-6, with D perhaps TRBD1 (5 bases). This CDR3 is 11 amino acids long. V was clipped by 4 bases and J by 19 bases, with 15 bases between them. Germline lookup yields CDR1 SGHNT and CDR2 YYREEE (reference sequence). The CDR3 region is CASSAGRVLHF. The CDR3 DNA sequence: TGTGCCAGCAGCGCTGGCAGGGTCTTACACTTT.

The V and J genes are TRBV14 and TRBJ1-1; D gene ambiguous. Trimming shortened V by 7 bases and J by 0 bases, and 9 bases separated the two germline ends. CDR3 length: 13 amino acids. The germline V gene encodes CDR1 SGHDN and CDR2 FVKESK. The CDR3 DNA sequence: TGTGCCAGCAAATTACAGCTGAACACTGAAGCTTTCTTT. Translation gives CASKLQLNTEAFF.

Remarks on this clone: The sample contains more than one DNA sequence encoding this CDR3. V gene TRBV5-1 combines with J gene TRBJ2-7; TRBD1 might be the D (5 bases). The CDR3 length is 13 residues. CDR1 SGHRS and CDR2 YFSETQ come from the germline V gene. V was pared by 1 base and J by 3 bases, with 8 bases between. The CDR3 loop reads CASSLTQGYEQYF. CDR3 nucleotides: TGCGCCAGCAGCTTGACGCAGGGCTACGAGCAGTACTTC.

Worth noting for this clone: It may be a read error: a sequence one base away is much more abundant. CDR3 amino acids: CASSTGTGNTGELFF. The CDR3 DNA follows: TGCGCCAGCAGTACCGGGACAGGGAACACCGGGGAGCTGTTTTTT. This rearrangement joins TRBV5-1 to TRBJ2-2; 8 bases are a match to TRBD1. The germline V gene has CDR1 SGHRS and CDR2 YFSETQ. The V segment lost 5 bases and the J segment 1 base; nucleotides outside the gene matches: 4. CDR3 length: 15 amino acids.

In this sample, this clone is medium-sized. The chain joins TRBV28 to TRBJ2-2; D gene unclear. V was cut by 4 bases and J by 4 bases, with 13 bases left in between. The germline gives CDR1 MDHEN, CDR2 SYDVKM. The CDR3 extends over 15 amino acids. As DNA, the CDR3 is TGTGCCAGCAGTTCCCCGAGTTTTGGCACCGGGGAGCTGTTTTTT. Residues: CASSSPSFGTGELFF.